This entry concerns a single T cell receptor (beta chain). Its antigen remains unknown. The repertoire was sequenced with immunoSEQ multiplex PCR; TCRdb's copy has only in-frame clones and lacks some. The sample carries roughly 180,000 clones, under 90% recorded once. The record originates from a study of cytotoxic CD8 clonotypes in ibrutinib-treated CLL. Study-level information: Response samples were taken after a median of approximately 13 months on treatment, range 6 to 36. Mean yields were around 240,000 productive templates and about 94,000 productive rearrangements per sample. Study-level results: Increased clonality at ibrutinib response gave way to a return toward baseline at progression. T-cell clonality at baseline went above that of age-matched healthy donors and rose and fell with circulating CD8+ T-cell counts.

The germline V gene encodes CDR1 SGDLS and CDR2 YYNGEE. This CDR3 is 15 amino acids long. V was pared by 3 bases and J by 4 bases, with 7 bases of the junction left unmatched. The specimen was PBMCs, collected after 24 months of ibrutinib treatment. The sequence was collected from a human donor with chronic lymphocytic leukemia. The V and J genes are TRBV9 and TRBJ1-2; 9 nucleotides agree with TRBD1. The CDR3 DNA reads as TGTGCCAGCAGCGCCCGGGACAGGGAAGTCTATGGCTACACCTTC. Amino acid sequence: CASSARDREVYGYTF.